This passage covers 11 T cell receptor beta chains from one sample sequenced in a study of T cells in narcolepsy. Clones were sequenced by immunoSEQ multiplex PCR, and TCRdb holds only the in-frame ones, with some missing. This table holds approximately 25,000 clones, 50% to 65% found once. Sequencing was performed on memory (CD45RA-) CD4+ T cells from blood. The origin of the receptors is a human donor in good health.

This sequence joins TRBV15 and TRBJ2-3; D could derive from TRBD1 or TRBD2 (6 bases each). The germline V gene encodes CDR1 LNHNV and CDR2 YYDKDF (reference sequence). Trimming removed 7 bases from V and 2 bases from J, with 13 bases in between. The CDR3 covers 14 residues. CDR3 loop: CATNEGGNTDTQYF. CDR3 coding DNA: TGTGCCACCAACGAAGGGGGGAACACAGATACGCAGTATTTT.

In this sample, this clone turned up a few times. This chain joins TRBV10-3 and TRBJ2-3; 10 nucleotides align to TRBD2. The V segment lost 0 bases and the J segment 0 bases; nucleotides outside the gene matches: 12. Per germline, CDR1 ENHRY and CDR2 SYGVKD. The CDR3 is 20 residues long. The CDR3 reads CAISESLLAGDETSTDTQYF. The CDR3 region has the DNA TGTGCCATCAGTGAGTCCCTTCTAGCGGGGGATGAAACTAGCACAGATACGCAGTATTTT.

The chain employs TRBV27 and TRBJ2-1, with D perhaps assigned TRBD1 or TRBD2 (5 bases each). Per the germline V gene, CDR1 is MNHEY and CDR2 is SMNVEV (reference sequence). This CDR3 is built from 15 residues. The V end was cut by 3 bases, the J end by 0 bases, with 9 bases between. The CDR3 nucleotides are TGTGCCAGCAGTTTCGGGGCCTCCTCCTACAATGAGCAGTTCTTC. Translation: CASSFGASSYNEQFF.

V usage is TRBV28 and J usage is TRBJ1-5, with 9 bases matching TRBD1. The junction had 6 bases not matched to a gene; V was cut back by 4 bases and J by 5 bases. In germline, CDR1 is MDHEN, CDR2 SYDVKM. The CDR3 is made up of 15 amino acids. The CDR3 region is CASSSLDRGDQPQHF. The CDR3 DNA is TGTGCCAGCAGTTCCCTAGACAGGGGGGATCAGCCCCAGCATTTT.

The genes are TRBV7-6 and TRBJ1-3; D is perhaps TRBD1 (6 bases). The ends were cut back, 5 bases at V and 4 bases at J, with 12 bases in the middle. The CDR3 sequence is 14 residues long. Per germline, CDR1 SGHVS and CDR2 FNYEAQ. DNA of the CDR3: TGTGCCAGCAGCCCGAAGGGGGGAGGAAACACCATATATTTT. This encodes CASSPKGGGNTIYF.

This chain uses TRBV20-1 with TRBJ1-2; D remains unclear. V was clipped by 6 bases and J by 4 bases, with 9 bases between them. The CDR3 sequence is 11 residues long. CDR1 DFQATT and CDR2 SNEGSKA come from the germline V gene (reference sequence). The CDR3 sequence is CSASNSYGYTF. The CDR3 DNA follows: TGCAGTGCCTCGAACAGCTATGGCTACACCTTC.

The chain has TRBV5-1 and TRBJ1-4, with D unresolved. Deletions cut 0 bases from V and 6 bases from J, with 15 bases between. Germline V lookup: CDR1 SGHRS, CDR2 YFSETQ. This CDR3 contains 16 residues. The CDR3: CASSLAGPGRDEKLFF. CDR3 DNA sequence: TGCGCCAGCAGCTTGGCCGGTCCGGGGAGGGATGAAAAACTGTTTTTT.

The V call is TRBV9, the J call TRBJ2-2; no reliable D call. Germline assignment: CDR1 SGDLS and CDR2 YYNGEE. Trimming shortened V by 5 bases and J by 7 bases, and 9 bases separated the two germline ends. The length of the CDR3 is 12 residues. The CDR3 protein is CASSLRIGELFF. The CDR3 nucleotides are TGTGCCAGCAGTTTGAGAATCGGGGAGCTGTTTTTT.

The chain recombines TRBV9 with TRBJ2-7, with D uncertain. With 4 bases removed from V and 5 bases from J, the gap between germline ends came to 19 bases. CDR1 and CDR2 from the germline V gene are SGDLS and YYNGEE. The CDR3 is 15 amino acids. CDR3 loop: CASSLGGWAGDEQYF. The CDR3 DNA is TGTGCCAGCAGCTTGGGCGGATGGGCCGGCGACGAGCAGTACTTC.

The CDR3 sequence is CASSRTASTEAFF. The CDR3 bases are TGTGCCAGCAGCCGGACAGCTTCCACTGAAGCTTTCTTT. V is TRBV11-2 and J is TRBJ1-1, with D perhaps TRBD1 (6 bases). The V and J ends lost 5 bases and 4 bases respectively, with 11 bases between them. This CDR3 spans 13 amino acids. Looked up from germline, CDR1 is SGHAT and CDR2 is FQNNGV.

The chain carries TRBV7-2 and TRBJ2-1; 8 nucleotides agree with TRBD2. Germline V gives CDR1 SGHTA, CDR2 FQGNSA. The ends lost 0 bases at V and 9 bases at J; junction bases unmatched: 1. The length of the CDR3 is 13 residues. DNA for the CDR3: TGTGCCAGCAGCTTAGCGCGGGGGGTTGAGCAGTTCTTC. This encodes CASSLARGVEQFF.